This T cell receptor beta chain comes out of a study of blood T cell repertoires in COVID-19. CDR1 SGHVS and CDR2 FQNEAQ come from the germline V gene. V was cut by 5 bases and J by 4 bases, with 15 bases left in between. This CDR3 spans 15 amino acids. The table lists this clone with a few counts. The assay was immunoSEQ multiplex PCR, and TCRdb's table has in-frame clones only and misses some. The data hold around 260,000 clones, with approximately 87% observed a single time. This receptor was identified in a woman between 40 and 50 years old who had recovered from COVID-19. Sequenced: peripheral blood. V is TRBV7-8 and J is TRBJ1-3; D may be TRBD1 (5 bases). The CDR3 here is CASSLGPGLGNTIYF. In DNA, the CDR3 is TGTGCCAGCAGCCTAGGGCCAGGGCTGGGAAACACCATATATTTT.